These T cell receptor beta chains were read from a single sample in a study of T cell responses to AZD1222 COVID-19 vaccine. Produced via immunoSEQ multiplex PCR; TCRdb's table is partial and in-frame only. The table shows 170,000 or so clones, with around 88% occurring only once. The starting material was peripheral blood, obtained 28 days after the second AZD1222 dose. These receptors came from an adult who received the AZD1222 COVID-19 vaccine. Each CDR3 is given with its conserved first and last residue. Fields, in order: D gene, V gene, J gene, clone size, CDR3 DNA, CDR3 protein. A D gene is named only where the DNA matches it firmly. Clone size appears in some rows only: once, few, many, or a class for an expanded clone.

NA,TRBV5-6,TRBJ2-5,NA,TGTGCCAGCAGCTGGGACCGCCAAGAGACCCAGTACTTC,CASSWDRQETQYF
NA,TRBV3-1/TRBV3-2,TRBJ1-1,NA,TGTGCCAGCCGCCGCCAGGGCGAGAACACTGAAGCTTTCTTT,CASRRQGENTEAFF
NA,TRBV6-5,TRBJ1-2,NA,TGTGCCAGCAGCCTCCCGGGAGCTGATGGCTACACCTTC,CASSLPGADGYTF
TRBD1,TRBV6-5,TRBJ1-1,NA,TGTGCCAGCAGCATCCGACAGGGTGAAGCTTTCTTT,CASSIRQGEAFF
NA,TRBV6-5,TRBJ1-1,NA,TGTGCCAGCACCCCGGCGGGGAAAGATGAAGCTTTCTTT,CASTPAGKDEAFF
NA,TRBV7-9,TRBJ1-1,NA,TGTGCCAGCAGCTTAGCGGTCGGGGGCCCTTCGGTTTTCGGCACTGAAGCTTTCTTT,CASSLAVGGPSVFGTEAFF
NA,TRBV4-1,TRBJ1-1,NA,TGCGCCAGCAGCAACGACCTACAGGGGAACACTGAAGCTTTCTTT,CASSNDLQGNTEAFF
NA,TRBV7-9,TRBJ1-1,NA,TGTGCCAGCATGCGGCCAGTGAACACTGAAGCTTTCTTT,CASMRPVNTEAFF
NA,TRBV5-4,TRBJ2-5,NA,TGTGCCAGCAGCTTATCGGGTCAAGAGACCCAGTACTTC,CASSLSGQETQYF
NA,TRBV11-2,TRBJ2-1,NA,TGTGCCAGCAGCTTCGGGCCTAATGAGCAGTTCTTC,CASSFGPNEQFF
NA,TRBV7-9,TRBJ2-5,NA,TGTGCCAGCAGCTGGGGTTTGACAGAGACCCAGTACTTC,CASSWGLTETQYF
TRBD1,TRBV5-1,TRBJ2-3,NA,TGCGCCAGCAGCTTGGATACAGGGGGCAGCACAGATACGCAGTATTTT,CASSLDTGGSTDTQYF
NA,TRBV9,TRBJ2-1,NA,TGTGCCAGCAGCCCCGGGGACACGATTTACAATGAGCAGTTCTTC,CASSPGDTIYNEQFF
TRBD1,TRBV11-2,TRBJ2-7,NA,TGTGCCAGCAGCTTCGGTGAGGGGGCAACCTACGAGCAGTACTTC,CASSFGEGATYEQYF
NA,TRBV4-2,TRBJ1-3,NA,TGTGCCAGCAGCCAAGATTTAGGGGACTCTGGAAACACCATATATTTT,CASSQDLGDSGNTIYF
NA,TRBV9,TRBJ2-7,NA,TGTGCCAGCAGCTTAGCCGGGGGCTGGGAGCAGTACTTC,CASSLAGGWEQYF
TRBD1,TRBV19,TRBJ1-1,NA,TGTGCCAGTAATCGGGGCAGGGGGCTAGACACTGAAGCTTTCTTT,CASNRGRGLDTEAFF
TRBD1,TRBV5-1,TRBJ2-5,NA,TGCGCCAGCAGCTTGTTGGTAGGGGGCAAAGAGACCCAGTACTTC,CASSLLVGGKETQYF
NA,TRBV10-3,TRBJ1-3,NA,TGTGCCATCAGTGAGTCGGACAGTGGGACCATATATTTT,CAISESDSGTIYF
TRBD2,TRBV9,TRBJ2-3,NA,TGTGCCAGCAGACCCGGACTAGCGGATACGCAGTATTTT,CASRPGLADTQYF
NA,TRBV5-1,TRBJ2-1,NA,TGCGCCAGCAGCTTGCGAACTCATGCCTTCAATGAGCAGTTCTTC,CASSLRTHAFNEQFF
TRBD1,TRBV5-4,TRBJ1-5,NA,TGTGCCAGCAGCCCAGGACAGGGCCAGAATCAGCCCCAGCATTTT,CASSPGQGQNQPQHF
NA,TRBV6-1,TRBJ1-2,NA,TGTGCCAGCAGTGAGATCGTTTTCGACTATGGCTACACCTTC,CASSEIVFDYGYTF
TRBD2,TRBV27,TRBJ2-3,NA,TGTGCCAGCAGTTTACTAGCGGGGGGGCTAGGAGATACGCAGTATTTT,CASSLLAGGLGDTQYF
NA,TRBV5-6,TRBJ2-7,once,TGTGCCAGCAGCAAACCCCAGGGGTTAGGGTACGAGCAGTACTTC,CASSKPQGLGYEQYF
TRBD1,TRBV7-3,TRBJ1-1,NA,TGTGCCAGCAGCCTGCAGGGGGCGCGGGACACTGAAGCTTTCTTT,CASSLQGARDTEAFF
TRBD1,TRBV5-6,TRBJ1-3,NA,TGTGCCAGCAGCACGACAGGGTCTGGAAACACCATATATTTT,CASSTTGSGNTIYF
NA,TRBV19,TRBJ2-7,NA,TGTGCCAGTAGTATAACACCGGAAGGCTCCGAGCAGTACTTC,CASSITPEGSEQYF
TRBD2,TRBV5-4,TRBJ2-2,NA,TGTGCCAGCAGAATTAGCGGGGGGGCTCGCACCGGGGAGCTGTTTTTT,CASRISGGARTGELFF
TRBD2,TRBV7-8,TRBJ2-3,NA,TGTGCCAGCAGCTTAGTGGGACTAGCGGGGAAAACAGATACGCAGTATTTT,CASSLVGLAGKTDTQYF
NA,TRBV4-1,TRBJ1-2,NA,TGCGCCAGCAGCCAAGACAGGGGTGGCTATGGCTACACCTTC,CASSQDRGGYGYTF
TRBD1,TRBV2,TRBJ1-4,NA,TGTGCCAGCAGTGACGTCCCGGGACAGGGGGAACTGTTTTTT,CASSDVPGQGELFF
NA,TRBV19,TRBJ1-6,NA,TGTGCCAGTAGTATGGTTCAGGGCCTTAATTCACCCCTCCACTTT,CASSMVQGLNSPLHF
NA,TRBV5-1,TRBJ1-2,NA,TGCGCCAGCAGCTTTGAAGGAGGCGGCTACACCTTC,CASSFEGGGYTF
TRBD2,TRBV4-3,TRBJ2-3,once,TGCGCCAGCAGCCTCGGACTAGCGGCCACAGATACGCAGTATTTT,CASSLGLAATDTQYF
NA,TRBV21-1,TRBJ2-2,NA,NA,CASSPAKKVGSGSGELFF
TRBD2,TRBV24-1,TRBJ2-1,NA,TGTGCCACCAGTGAGGGCTGGGCGGGAGCAAACAATGAGCAGTTCTTC,CATSEGWAGANNEQFF
NA,TRBV7-3,TRBJ2-7,NA,TGTGCCAGCAGCTTAGCGGGGACGGGCGAGCAGTACTTC,CASSLAGTGEQYF
NA,TRBV19,TRBJ1-3,NA,TGTGCCAGCTGGAGGGCTGGAAACACCATATATTTT,CASWRAGNTIYF
TRBD2,TRBV11-2,TRBJ2-3,NA,TGTGCCAGCAGCTCTCAGCGGGGGGCTATCACAGATACGCAGTATTTT,CASSSQRGAITDTQYF
TRBD1,TRBV5-1,TRBJ2-1,few,TGCGCCAGCAGCGCAGGACAGGGGGGCAATGAGCAGTTCTTC,CASSAGQGGNEQFF
NA,TRBV3-1/TRBV3-2,TRBJ2-7,NA,TGTGCCAGCAGCCAAGAGAACGAGCAGTACTTC,CASSQENEQYF
NA,TRBV27,TRBJ2-1,NA,TGTGCCAGCAGTTTAAGTGGGGGCACCTACAATGAGCAGTTCTTC,CASSLSGGTYNEQFF
TRBD1,TRBV5-4,TRBJ1-1,NA,TGTGCCAGCAGTTACAACAGGGGGCAGGGGAACACTGAAGCTTTCTTT,CASSYNRGQGNTEAFF